These 17 T cell receptor beta chains originate from one sample sequenced in a study of immune evolution from preneoplasia to lung adenocarcinoma. Clones were read by immunoSEQ multiplex PCR, and TCRdb kept only the in-frame ones, dropping some. Counted here are approximately 11,000 clones, over 60% occurring once; the ten biggest clones make up around 31%. Specimen: FFPE normal lung tissue adjacent to the tumor. These receptor sequences come from a person aged 55-75 years with lung adenocarcinoma. Some clones in this sample may be carry-over from other donors' samples.

By share of the sample, this clone is medium-sized. The chain links TRBV5-5 to TRBJ2-2; no reliable D call. The CDR3 consists of 14 residues. The germline V gene encodes CDR1 SGHKS and CDR2 YYEKEE (reference sequence). Trimming stripped 0 bases from V and 9 bases from J, with 12 bases between. Here the CDR3 reads CASSLDLFPRELFF. The CDR3 coding sequence is TGTGCCAGCAGCTTGGATCTGTTTCCGAGGGAGCTGTTTTTT. The complete variable domain, with remaining parts taken from reference TRBV5-5 and TRBJ2-2, reads DAGVTQSPTHLIKTRGQQVTLRCSPISGHKSVSWYQQVLGQGPQFIFQYYEKEERGRGNFPDRFSARQFPNYSSELNVNALLLGDSALYLCASSLDLFPRELFFGEGSRLTVL.

Of note for this clone: A much larger clone sits a single nucleotide away, making a read error possible. Within the sample, other DNA sequences also encode this same CDR3. The V and J genes are TRBV5-5 and TRBJ2-2; no reliable D call. This CDR3 contains 14 residues. Germline values: CDR1 SGHKS, CDR2 YYEKEE (reference sequence). Trimming pared 1 base from V and 3 bases from J, leaving 7 bases between. CDR3 region: CASSLSGDTGELFF. The CDR3 DNA sequence: TGTGCCAGCAGCTTGTCTGGCGACACCGGGGAGCTGTTTTTT. The whole variable domain, filled in from reference TRBV5-5 and TRBJ2-2, reads DAGVTQSPTHLIKTRGQQVTLRCSPISGHKSVSWYQQVLGQGPQFIFQYYEKEERGRGNFPDRFSARQFPNYSSELNVNALLLGDSALYLCASSLSGDTGELFFGEGSRLTVL.

The chain links TRBV2 to TRBJ1-2; D gene ambiguous. CDR1 is SNHLY, CDR2 FYNNEI, per germline. The CDR3 totals 13 residues. V was cut by 1 base and J by 6 bases, with 9 bases left in between. CDR3 in amino acids: CASSEGPRDGYTF. As DNA, the CDR3 is TGTGCCAGCAGTGAAGGCCCGAGAGATGGCTACACCTTC.

This rearrangement joins TRBV6-1 to TRBJ2-5, with 7 bases aligning to TRBD2. The CDR3 length is 16 residues. In germline, CDR1 is MNHNS, CDR2 SASEGT. Germline trimming cut 3 bases from V and 3 bases from J; bases unmatched to any gene: 10. CDR3 bases: TGTGCCAGCAGTGACCCCGATGGGGAGGGAGAAGAGACCCAGTACTTC. Translating gives CASSDPDGEGEETQYF.

The genes are TRBV5-6 and TRBJ2-3, with 9 bases identical to TRBD2. In germline, CDR1 is SGHDT, CDR2 YYEEEE. The CDR3 sequence is 16 residues long. Germline trimming cut 2 bases from V and 5 bases from J; bases unmatched to any gene: 9. CDR3 in DNA: TGTGCCAGCAGCTTAGGGACTAGCATAGGAGGAGATACGCAGTATTTT. This encodes CASSLGTSIGGDTQYF.

The chain employs TRBV6-1 and TRBJ2-1, with TRBD1 identical over 10 bases. Trimming cost V 3 bases and J 9 bases; bases outside gene matches: 11. Germline V gene sequence: CDR1 MNHNS, CDR2 SASEGT. The CDR3 length is 16 residues. In nucleotides, the CDR3 is TGTGCCAGCAGTGAGCTGCAGGGACAGGGGTCCGGTGAGCAGTTCTTC. Protein: CASSELQGQGSGEQFF.

V usage is TRBV5-3 and J usage is TRBJ2-7; 9 bases are shared with TRBD2. TRBV5-3 is annotated as an ORF whose role is uncertain. Germline trimming cut 8 bases from V and 2 bases from J; bases unmatched to any gene: 8. The CDR3 has 14 residues. The CDR3 DNA reads as TGTGCCAGCAGCGGGGTAGCGGGAGCCTACGAGCAGTACTTC. Translating gives CASSGVAGAYEQYF.

This clone was seen once. The V call is TRBV5-1, the J call TRBJ2-1; 7 bases map to TRBD1. The CDR3 loop spans 18 amino acids. V lost 1 base to trimming and J lost 9 bases; unmatched junction nucleotides: 19. In germline, CDR1 is SGHRS, CDR2 YFSETQ. CDR3 bases: TGCGCCAGCAGCTTGCCTTGGACAGGTCGAGACCCAAGGGCTGAGCAGTTCTTC. It is translated as CASSLPWTGRDPRAEQFF.

This clone was picked up a small number of times. The genes are TRBV29-1 and TRBJ2-7, with TRBD1 identical over 9 bases. Per the germline V gene, CDR1 is SQVTM and CDR2 is ANQGSEA. CDR3 length equals 14 residues. Unmatched junction bases numbered 8, after V lost 2 bases and J lost 6 bases. Here the CDR3 reads CSVEPRGQGGEQYF. The DNA for the CDR3 is TGCAGCGTTGAACCCCGGGGACAGGGAGGCGAGCAGTACTTC.

This clone has more than one count but fewer than ten. The chain is built from TRBV27 and TRBJ2-6; possible D gene TRBD1, 5 bases. V was cut by 5 bases and J by 4 bases, with 12 bases left in between. This CDR3 is 15 amino acids long. CDR1 and CDR2 (germline): MNHEY, SMNVEV (reference sequence). CDR3 coding DNA: TGTGCCAGCAGTCCAGCAGGGTTCGGGGCCAACGTCCTGACTTTC. This sequence encodes CASSPAGFGANVLTF.

V and J are TRBV6-6 and TRBJ1-5; no definite D call. With 0 bases removed from V and 1 base from J, the gap between germline ends came to 7 bases. Germline V gene lookup returns CDR1 MNHNY and CDR2 SVGAGI (reference sequence). The CDR3 spans 15 residues. The CDR3 coding sequence is TGTGCCAGCAGTTACTCAGGACGGAGCAATCAGCCCCAGCATTTT. Protein: CASSYSGRSNQPQHF.

V usage is TRBV6-4 and J usage is TRBJ2-3; 8 bases map to TRBD1. Germline CDR1 is MRHNA and CDR2 is SNTAGT. The CDR3 spans 15 residues. Trimming took 0 bases from V and 2 from J; bases not matched to a gene: 1. CDR3 DNA sequence: TGTGCCAGCAGTGACTCGACAGGGGCCACAGATACGCAGTATTTT. Translated, it gives CASSDSTGATDTQYF.

The chain joins TRBV4-1 to TRBJ1-4, with a possible D match to TRBD1 (6 bases). The CDR3 contains 15 residues. V gave up 2 bases and J gave up 5 bases, with 12 bases separating them. CDR1 is MGHRA and CDR2 is YSYEKL in the germline V gene. DNA of the CDR3: TGCGCCAGCAGCCAAATCGCAGGGGCCAATGAAAAACTGTTTTTT. Amino acid sequence: CASSQIAGANEKLFF.

This clone was seen a handful of times. The chain has TRBV7-2 and TRBJ2-7; perhaps D is TRBD1 or TRBD2 (6 bases each). Per germline, CDR1 SGHTA and CDR2 FQGNSA. The V and J ends lost 6 bases and 7 bases respectively, with 19 bases between them. The CDR3 is 14 amino acids. CDR3 sequence: CASRPTGGVIEQYF. CDR3 sequence (DNA): TGTGCCAGCAGACCTACCGGGGGCGTAATAGAGCAGTACTTC.

This CDR3 is CASTRGRGETQYF. The DNA of the CDR3 is TGTGCCAGCACGAGGGGGCGGGGAGAGACCCAGTACTTC. The chain has TRBV28 and TRBJ2-5; maybe TRBD1 (7 bases). Trimming stripped 7 bases from V and 4 bases from J, with 13 bases between. Per the germline V gene, CDR1 is MDHEN and CDR2 is SYDVKM. The CDR3 consists of 13 residues.

The J gene is TRBJ2-4, the V gene TRBV25-1, with 7 bases fitting TRBD1. Trimming at V came to 4 bases and at J to 8 bases, leaving 17 bases not matched to a gene. The CDR3 runs to 17 residues. The germline CDR1 and CDR2 sequences are MGHDK and SYGVNS. CDR3 residues: CASSGGGGQAFGDIQYF. The CDR3 DNA reads TGTGCCAGCAGTGGCGGCGGAGGACAGGCCTTTGGGGACATTCAGTACTTC.

The chain links TRBV6-6 to TRBJ1-1; TRBD1 is a possible D gene (5 bases). Between the trimmed V and J ends, which lost 5 bases and 3 bases, there was a span of 13 bases. The CDR3 runs 14 residues. Germline loops: CDR1 MNHNY, CDR2 SVGAGI (reference sequence). Here the CDR3 DNA reads TGTGCCAGCAGTCCTCAGGGTGCAGACACTGAAGCTTTCTTT. It encodes CASSPQGADTEAFF.